This is a list of T cell receptor beta chains from one sample in a study of graft-versus-host responses after intestinal transplantation. Profiling relied on immunoSEQ multiplex PCR, and the TCRdb table lists in-frame clones only, not all of them. There are fewer than 120,000 clones in the sample; approximately 92% occur only once, and roughly 0.5% lies in the top ten. These receptors have no identified antigens. Material: unstimulated CD8+ T cells sorted from spleen or lymph node cells, obtained before intestinal transplant. These receptors were obtained from a human donor who received an intestinal transplant. Each CDR3 is given with its conserved first and last residue. D genes are given only for firm matches. Expanded clones are given a class, and other clones once, few, many or no size at all.

TGTGCCAGCAGTCCTCGGGACAGGGCCTACGAGCAGTACTTC,CASSPRDRAYEQYF,-,TRBV27,TRBD1,TRBJ2-7
TGTGCCACCAGCGGCGGGGCAGGCGCCATAGATCGGGTGACCCAGTACTTC,CATSGGAGAIDRVTQYF,-,TRBV27,-,TRBJ2-5
TGTGCCAGCAGCTTACCTAGCGGGAGGGCTAACACCGGGGAGCTGTTTTTT,CASSLPSGRANTGELFF,-,TRBV7-9,TRBD2,TRBJ2-2
TGTGCCAGCAGCGCGCCGGAGCACCGTGAGCAGTTCTTC,CASSAPEHREQFF,-,TRBV7-3,-,TRBJ2-1
TGTGCCACGGGACAGTCCTACGAGCAGTACTTC,CATGQSYEQYF,-,TRBV2,TRBD1,TRBJ2-7
TGTGCCAGCCTCCCGGGACAGAAGGTTATTATGAACACTGAAGCTTTCTTT,CASLPGQKVIMNTEAFF,-,TRBV7-9,TRBD1,TRBJ1-1
TGCGCCAGCAGCCAAGAGTCCCAGACCCCCTACGAGCAGTACTTC,CASSQESQTPYEQYF,-,TRBV4-1,-,TRBJ2-7
TGTGCCAGCAGTTTATCACAACTCTCCTACGAGCAGTACTTC,CASSLSQLSYEQYF,-,TRBV27,-,TRBJ2-7
TGTGCCAGCAGTTCCGGGACTTATATCTACGAGCAGTACTTC,CASSSGTYIYEQYF,-,TRBV28,-,TRBJ2-7
TGTGCCAGCAGCTTATCCCTCTCGACAGAGTTTCACTCTGGGGCCAACGTCCTGACTTTC,CASSLSLSTEFHSGANVLTF,-,TRBV7-3,-,TRBJ2-6
TGTGCCAGCAGTTTAGGCCAGGGGGCCAGGGAGCAGTACTTC,CASSLGQGAREQYF,-,TRBV28,TRBD1,TRBJ2-7
TGTGCCAGCAGCTTAGGTCGCGGGGGAGAGCAGTACTTC,CASSLGRGGEQYF,-,TRBV13,TRBD2,TRBJ2-7
TGCGCCAGCAGCCCAGCGACAGGGATGGGCTACGAGCAGTACTTC,CASSPATGMGYEQYF,-,TRBV5-1,TRBD1,TRBJ2-7
TGTGCCAGCAGCAAAAGTGAGGGGGCCCCCCGGGGCTACACCTTC,CASSKSEGAPRGYTF,-,TRBV21-1,-,TRBJ1-2
TGTGCCAGCAGCCAAGAAACCTTCGGCTACGAGCAGTACTTC,CASSQETFGYEQYF,-,TRBV4-2,-,TRBJ2-7
TGTGCCAGCAGCTCGGGACTAGCTCATACGTACGAGCAGTACTTC,CASSSGLAHTYEQYF,-,TRBV7-6,TRBD2,TRBJ2-7
TGTGCCAGTAGTATAGTAGGATTGGGACAGCTGGATGGCTACACCTTC,CASSIVGLGQLDGYTF,few,TRBV19,TRBD1,TRBJ1-2
TGTGCCAGCAGGACGGGGATATACGAGCAGTACTTC,CASRTGIYEQYF,-,TRBV6-1,-,TRBJ2-7
TGTGCCAGTAGTACGCAGGGGAGAGGCTACAATGAGCAGTTCTTC,CASSTQGRGYNEQFF,-,TRBV19,-,TRBJ2-1
TGTGCCAGCAGCTTAAACCGAAACGAAAAACTGTTTTTT,CASSLNRNEKLFF,-,TRBV7-3,-,TRBJ1-4
TGTGCCAGCAGCTTAACAGGGGAAGCGAGTGGAAACACCATATATTTT,CASSLTGEASGNTIYF,-,TRBV7-9,TRBD1,TRBJ1-3
TGTGCCAGCAGCGTGTCACGGTCCATGAACACTGAAGCTTTCTTT,CASSVSRSMNTEAFF,-,TRBV9,-,TRBJ1-1
TGTGCCAGCAGCTTTAACCTTAATGAGGGACTGTATGGCTACACCTTC,CASSFNLNEGLYGYTF,-,TRBV7-9,-,TRBJ1-2
TGTGCCAGCAGCTACGGAGTTAGCGGGAGAATTGAGCAGTTCTTC,CASSYGVSGRIEQFF,once,TRBV5-6,TRBD2,TRBJ2-1
TGTGCCAGCAGCCTTGACAGGGAGGTTGAAAAACTGTTTTTT,CASSLDREVEKLFF,-,TRBV14,TRBD1,TRBJ1-4
TGCGCCAGCAGCTTCGTGTTACAGGGGGGATTCAATGAGCAGTTCTTC,CASSFVLQGGFNEQFF,-,TRBV5-1,TRBD1,TRBJ2-1
TGTGCCAGCAGTTTTCCTAGCGGGAGGACAGATACGCAGTATTTT,CASSFPSGRTDTQYF,-,TRBV28,TRBD2,TRBJ2-3
TGTGCCACCTCAGCGGAAATCACAGATACGCAGTATTTT,CATSAEITDTQYF,-,TRBV27,-,TRBJ2-3
TGTGCCAGTAGTCCAGGGTCCTACAATGAGCAGTTCTTC,CASSPGSYNEQFF,-,TRBV19,-,TRBJ2-1
TGTGCCAGCAGTTTAACAGGGGGGGGCAATCAGCCCCAGCATTTT,CASSLTGGGNQPQHF,-,TRBV28,TRBD1,TRBJ1-5
TGTGCCAGCTCACCTTTGCGGAGCGGGAGACCAGATACGCAGTATTTT,CASSPLRSGRPDTQYF,-,TRBV18,TRBD2,TRBJ2-3
TGTGCCAGCAGCTTGGGGGGGGCTCTCTACGAGCAGTACTTC,CASSLGGALYEQYF,-,TRBV5-8,-,TRBJ2-7
TGTGCCTGGAGCGGGGTTGAGGGCTATACGGGCGATGAAAAACTGTTTTTT,CAWSGVEGYTGDEKLFF,-,TRBV30,-,TRBJ1-4
TGTGCCAGCAGTGACCATCAAGAGACCCAGTACTTC,CASSDHQETQYF,-,TRBV2,-,TRBJ2-5
TGCGCCAGCAGTCGGAGCGGGAGTCCGACAGATACGCAGTATTTT,CASSRSGSPTDTQYF,-,TRBV4-1,TRBD2,TRBJ2-3
TGTGCCAGCAGTGAGCGCTCAAGATACAATGAGCAGTTCTTC,CASSERSRYNEQFF,-,TRBV6-1,-,TRBJ2-1
TGTGCCAGCAGCTTGGAACAGGGGGGGCCCGACTTC,CASSLEQGGPDF,few,TRBV5-5,TRBD1,TRBJ1-2
TGTGCCAGCAGCCTTCGGACTAGCGGGACCAATGAGCAGTTCTTC,CASSLRTSGTNEQFF,once,TRBV4-2,TRBD2,TRBJ2-1
TGTGCCAGCAGCTCCCTTCGGGCGACAGAACCCGAAGAGACCCAGTACTTC,CASSSLRATEPEETQYF,-,TRBV7-9,-,TRBJ2-5
TGCAGCGCCCCCCTGGGACTAGTAGATGAGCAGTTCTTC,CSAPLGLVDEQFF,-,TRBV29-1,TRBD2,TRBJ2-1
TGTGCCAGCAGTTTGGTCCCGGTGGAGACCCAGTACTTC,CASSLVPVETQYF,-,TRBV27,-,TRBJ2-5
TGTGCCAGCAGCTCAGGGACCTTTAGGCCCCAGCATTTT,CASSSGTFRPQHF,-,TRBV7-9,-,TRBJ1-5
TGTGCCAGCAGCCTACCGACTAGCGGGAGTAGAGAGCAGTACTTC,CASSLPTSGSREQYF,-,TRBV9,TRBD2,TRBJ2-7
TGTGCCAGCAGCCCCCGGGACTATCAAGTAGGCAGCTCCTACAATGAGCAGTTCTTC,CASSPRDYQVGSSYNEQFF,-,TRBV9,TRBD2,TRBJ2-1
TGTGCCAGCAGTCCGCGATTTAGAGGCCTCGAGCAGTACTTC,CASSPRFRGLEQYF,-,TRBV27,-,TRBJ2-7
TGTGCTAGCAGCTTAGGGTTGGCTAGCGGAACCTACGAGCAGTACTTC,CASSLGLASGTYEQYF,-,TRBV7-7,TRBD2,TRBJ2-7
TGTGCCAGCAGTTTATCTAACTACCTCGGGGATCAGCCCCAGCATTTT,CASSLSNYLGDQPQHF,-,TRBV27,-,TRBJ1-5
TGTGCCAGCAGCTTAGGCTTGGACAGGGGCCACGAGCAGTACTTC,CASSLGLDRGHEQYF,-,TRBV7-9,TRBD1,TRBJ2-7
TGTGCCAGCCGGACCCCCGAGGCCCCAGAGACCCAGTACTTC,CASRTPEAPETQYF,-,TRBV27,-,TRBJ2-5
TGCAGCGTTTTGGCGGGAGACCTCGAGCAGTACTTC,CSVLAGDLEQYF,once,TRBV29-1,TRBD2,TRBJ2-7
TGTGCCAGCAGTTTTCGAGCGGGGTCCTACGAGCAGTACTTC,CASSFRAGSYEQYF,-,TRBV27,TRBD2,TRBJ2-7